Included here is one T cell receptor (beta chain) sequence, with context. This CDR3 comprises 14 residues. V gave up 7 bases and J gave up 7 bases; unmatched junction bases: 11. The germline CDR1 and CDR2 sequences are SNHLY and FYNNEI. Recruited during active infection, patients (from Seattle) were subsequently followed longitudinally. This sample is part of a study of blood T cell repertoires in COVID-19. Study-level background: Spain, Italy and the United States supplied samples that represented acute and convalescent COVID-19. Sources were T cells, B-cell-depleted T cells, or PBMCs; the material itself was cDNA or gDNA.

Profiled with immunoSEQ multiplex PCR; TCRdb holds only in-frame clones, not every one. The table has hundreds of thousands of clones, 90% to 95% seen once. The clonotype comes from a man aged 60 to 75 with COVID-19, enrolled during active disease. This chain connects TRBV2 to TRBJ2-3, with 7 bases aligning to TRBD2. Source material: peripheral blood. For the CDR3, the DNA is TGTGCCAGCAAACGCGGGGGAGGTTTGAATACGCAGTATTTT. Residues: CASKRGGGLNTQYF.